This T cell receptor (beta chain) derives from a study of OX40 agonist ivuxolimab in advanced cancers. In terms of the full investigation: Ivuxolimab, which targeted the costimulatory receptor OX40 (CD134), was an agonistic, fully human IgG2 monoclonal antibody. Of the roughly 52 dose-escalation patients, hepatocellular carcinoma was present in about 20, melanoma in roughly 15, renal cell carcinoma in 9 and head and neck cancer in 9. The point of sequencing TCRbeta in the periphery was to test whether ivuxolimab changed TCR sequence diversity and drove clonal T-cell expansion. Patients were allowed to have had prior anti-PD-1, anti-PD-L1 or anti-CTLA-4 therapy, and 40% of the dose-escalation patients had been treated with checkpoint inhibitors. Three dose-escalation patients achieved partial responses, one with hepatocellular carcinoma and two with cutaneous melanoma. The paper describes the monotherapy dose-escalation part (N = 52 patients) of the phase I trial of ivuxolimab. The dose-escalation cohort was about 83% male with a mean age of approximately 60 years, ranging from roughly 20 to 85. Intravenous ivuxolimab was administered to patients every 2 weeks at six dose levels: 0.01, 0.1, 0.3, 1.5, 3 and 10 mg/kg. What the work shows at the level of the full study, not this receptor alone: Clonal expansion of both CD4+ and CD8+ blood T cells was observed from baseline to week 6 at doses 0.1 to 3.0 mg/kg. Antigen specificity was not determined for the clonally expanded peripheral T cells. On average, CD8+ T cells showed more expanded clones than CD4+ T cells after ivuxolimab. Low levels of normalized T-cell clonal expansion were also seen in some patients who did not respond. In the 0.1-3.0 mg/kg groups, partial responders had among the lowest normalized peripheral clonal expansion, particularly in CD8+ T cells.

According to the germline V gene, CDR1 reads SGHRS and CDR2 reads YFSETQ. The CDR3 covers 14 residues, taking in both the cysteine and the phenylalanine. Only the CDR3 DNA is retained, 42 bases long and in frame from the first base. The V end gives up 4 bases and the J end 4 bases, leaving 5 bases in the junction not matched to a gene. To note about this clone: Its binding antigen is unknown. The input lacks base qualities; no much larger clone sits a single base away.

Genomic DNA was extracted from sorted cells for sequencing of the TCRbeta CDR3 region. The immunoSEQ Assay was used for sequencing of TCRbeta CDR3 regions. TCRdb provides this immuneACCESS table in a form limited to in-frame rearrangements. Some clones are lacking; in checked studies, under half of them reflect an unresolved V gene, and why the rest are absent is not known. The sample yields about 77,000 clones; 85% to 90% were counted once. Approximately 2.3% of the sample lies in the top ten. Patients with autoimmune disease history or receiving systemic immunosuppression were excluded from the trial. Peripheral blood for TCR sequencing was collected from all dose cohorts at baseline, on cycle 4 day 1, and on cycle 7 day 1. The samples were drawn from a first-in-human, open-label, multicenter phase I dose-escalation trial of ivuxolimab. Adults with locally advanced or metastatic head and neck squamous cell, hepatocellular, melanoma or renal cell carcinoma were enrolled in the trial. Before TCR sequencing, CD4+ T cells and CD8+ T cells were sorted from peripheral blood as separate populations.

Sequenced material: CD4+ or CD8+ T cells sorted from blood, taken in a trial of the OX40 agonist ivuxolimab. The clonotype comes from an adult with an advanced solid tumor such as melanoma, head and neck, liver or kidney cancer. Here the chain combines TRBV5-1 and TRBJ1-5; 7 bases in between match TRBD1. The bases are TGCGCCAGCAGCCCGGGGACAGAAAATCAGCCCCAGCATTTT. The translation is CASSPGTENQPQHF.